These 14 T cell receptor beta chains were sequenced from one sample in a study of blood T cells in healthy people across ages. PCR was performed a second time for about 7 to 12 cycles using a sample-barcoded 5' primer and a J-beta primer mix. One entry per CDR3 protein results from TCRdb running MiXCR on the 5' RACE reads. The sample shows 1.5 million to 2 million distinct CDR3 sequences, approximately 50% of them seen only once. Input material: blood. The source of these receptors is a woman aged 40 to 50 in good health.

CDR3 DNA sequence: TGTGCCAGCAGTTCCCTGACTAGCGGCGAGCAGTACTTC. This encodes CASSSLTSGEQYF. This chain joins TRBV6-2 or TRBV6-3 and TRBJ2-7; 9 bases line up with TRBD2. This CDR3 comprises 13 residues. The V gene end was trimmed by 4 bases and the J gene end by 6 bases; junction bases not matched to a gene: 4. Germline V lookup: CDR1 MNHEY, CDR2 SVGEGT.

The chain employs TRBV20-1 and TRBJ2-5, with D perhaps TRBD2 (6 bases). This CDR3 region has 14 residues. The V gene's germline CDR1 is DFQATT and CDR2 SNEGSKA (reference sequence). Trimming shortened V by 6 bases and J by 2 bases, and 16 bases separated the two germline ends. This CDR3 is CSASQGSGQETQYF. CDR3 sequence (DNA): TGCAGTGCCTCCCAGGGTAGCGGACAAGAGACCCAGTACTTC.

The sample holds a few counts of this clonotype. J is TRBJ2-4 and V is TRBV4-1, with 10 bases matching TRBD2. J lost 6 bases, V lost 0 bases, and 8 bases had no gene match. The CDR3 contains 17 residues. In germline, CDR1 is MGHRA, CDR2 YSYEKL. The CDR3 is CASSQDTTAGGINIQYF. The CDR3, as DNA: TGCGCCAGCAGCCAAGATACGACAGCGGGGGGGATAAACATTCAGTACTTC.

J is TRBJ1-2 and V is TRBV28, with 9 positions matching TRBD1. V lost 6 bases and J lost 4; bases outside the gene matches: 9. The CDR3 covers 15 residues. Germline loops: CDR1 MDHEN, CDR2 SYDVKM. In DNA form, the CDR3 reads TGTGCCAGCAGGTCACAGGGGGCTTCAGGCTATGGCTACACCTTC. This codes for CASRSQGASGYGYTF.

The V and J genes are TRBV28 and TRBJ1-4, with TRBD1 matching over 7 bases. The germline V gene encodes CDR1 MDHEN and CDR2 SYDVKM. V was pared by 3 bases and J by 4 bases, with 8 bases of the junction left unmatched. This CDR3 spans 16 amino acids. CDR3 sequence reads: CASSFRPGTVNEKLFF. DNA for the CDR3: TGTGCCAGCAGTTTCAGGCCCGGGACAGTTAATGAAAAACTGTTTTTT.

This clonotype has only a few counts. This chain connects TRBV7-3 to TRBJ2-3; 7 bases map to TRBD2. Germline CDR1 SGHTA, CDR2 FQGTGA. V dropped 5 bases and J dropped 3; count of bases not matched to a gene: 11. The CDR3 is made up of 16 amino acids. CDR3 amino acids: CASSPQAGRGTDTQYF. The CDR3 DNA sequence: TGTGCCAGCAGCCCCCAAGCGGGGAGGGGTACAGATACGCAGTATTTT.

This clonotype came up a few times. The chain combines TRBV29-1 with TRBJ2-3, with no clear D. V was clipped by 5 bases and J by 6 bases, with 9 bases between them. Germline V gene data show CDR1 as SQVTM and CDR2 as ANQGSEA. The CDR3 spans 11 residues. In DNA, the CDR3 is TGCAGCGTTTGGTGGCAGGATACGCAGTATTTT. It specifies CSVWWQDTQYF.

The rearrangement links TRBV20-1 to TRBJ1-2; D gene unclear. The germline V gene encodes CDR1 DFQATT and CDR2 SNEGSKA (reference sequence). The CDR3 loop spans 11 amino acids. Trimming removed 7 bases at V and 4 bases at J, with 10 bases between. The CDR3 DNA sequence: TGCAGTGACTCGGCAAGCTATGGCTACACCTTC. Amino acid sequence: CSDSASYGYTF.

The chain recombines TRBV6-5 with TRBJ1-2; D remains ambiguous. The CDR3 has 16 residues. V shed 0 bases and J shed 2 bases, with 13 bases lying between them. Per the germline V gene, CDR1 is MNHEY and CDR2 is SVGAGI. The CDR3 protein is CASSYSGLPSNYGYTF. In nucleotides, the CDR3 is TGTGCCAGCAGTTACTCTGGGTTGCCGTCGAACTATGGCTACACCTTC.

This clonotype was counted a few times. The chain couples TRBV4-3 to TRBJ1-1; D gene unclear. There are 14 residues in the CDR3. V was clipped by 4 bases and J by 1 base, with 10 bases between them. Germline CDR1 LGHNA, CDR2 YSLEER. The CDR3 sequence: CASSRRRANTEAFF. The CDR3 bases are TGCGCCAGCAGCCGGCGACGAGCGAACACTGAAGCTTTCTTT.

V and J are TRBV27 and TRBJ1-2; a weak D match, TRBD1 (5 bases). Looked up from germline, CDR1 is MNHEY and CDR2 is SMNVEV (reference sequence). Trimming shortened V by 6 bases and J by 4 bases, and 15 bases separated the two germline ends. The CDR3 length is 14 residues. The CDR3 loop is CASRVRPDSYGYTF. CDR3 sequence (DNA): TGTGCCAGCAGGGTGAGGCCAGACAGCTATGGCTACACCTTC.

The chain is built from TRBV28 and TRBJ1-2, with a possible D match to TRBD1 (6 bases). In germline, CDR1 is MDHEN, CDR2 SYDVKM. The CDR3 has 15 amino acids. V was trimmed by 2 bases and J by 4 bases, leaving 14 bases between them. CDR3 coding DNA: TGTGCCAGCAGTTTAGGGGGCATTAGGCCCTATGGCTACACCTTC. The encoded protein is CASSLGGIRPYGYTF.

This clonotype has a handful of counts. J is TRBJ2-5 and V is TRBV6-5, with 9 bases matching TRBD2. The germline gives CDR1 MNHEY, CDR2 SVGAGI. J was trimmed by 1 base and V by 2 bases; bases with no gene match: 5. This CDR3 has 16 amino acids. The CDR3 region is CASSYGSGGIQETQYF. The CDR3 nucleotides read TGTGCCAGCAGTTACGGGAGCGGGGGGATCCAAGAGACCCAGTACTTC.

The chain is built from TRBV24-1 and TRBJ1-1, with D hard to call. CDR3 length: 13 amino acids. Trimming took 5 bases from V and 4 from J, leaving 10 bases between them. Germline CDR1 KGHDR, CDR2 SFDVKD. The CDR3 coding sequence is TGTGCCACCAGTGGGGAAGCGTTCACTGAAGCTTTCTTT. It specifies CATSGEAFTEAFF.